This TCR beta chain was profiled in a study of T cells expressing NK-cell markers. With the 5' RACE reads reprocessed, TCRdb shows one record per CDR3 protein and no DNA. Its table lists tens of thousands of distinct CDR3 sequences. This CDR3 spans 13 amino acids. Per germline, CDR1 LNHNV and CDR2 YYDKDF (reference sequence). V gene TRBV15 combines with J gene TRBJ1-1; as DNA is missing, the TRBD1 call by TCRdb cannot be tested. Sequencing was performed on blood T cells: a sorted CD56 or NKG2C T cell subset, CD4+ or CD8+ T cells, or bulk PBMC T cells (not recorded which). This TCR was sampled from a woman between 18 and 70 years old in good health. CDR3 residues: CATSRTGTGSAFF.